Reported below is one TCR beta chain. Its antigen is as yet unknown. This entry belongs to a study of OX40 agonist ivuxolimab in advanced cancers. The assay was immunoSEQ multiplex PCR, and TCRdb's table has in-frame clones only and misses some. Of tens of thousands of clones in the sample, roughly 87% were seen once. The study's findings and limits: Patients who responded partially at 0.1-3.0 mg/kg showed clonal expansion ranking among the lowest. In the 0.1 to 3.0 mg/kg range, CD4+ and CD8+ blood T cells had expanded clonally by week 6.

The CDR3 sequence is 13 residues long. Germline values: CDR1 GTSNPN, CDR2 SVGIG (reference sequence). V was clipped by 4 bases and J by 7 bases, with 14 bases between them. The source material was CD4+ or CD8+ T cells sorted from blood, sampled in a trial of the OX40 agonist ivuxolimab. The clonotype originates from an adult with an advanced solid tumor such as melanoma, head and neck, liver or kidney cancer. The chain carries TRBV30 and TRBJ1-5; D is uncertain. The CDR3 sequence is CAWTPGPFQPQHF. In DNA, the CDR3 is TGTGCCTGGACCCCAGGTCCTTTCCAGCCCCAGCATTTT.